The 15 T cell receptor beta chains listed next were all sequenced from one sample in a study of T cell responses to AZD1222 COVID-19 vaccine. The method was immunoSEQ multiplex PCR; TCRdb's version includes in-frame clones alone and lacks a portion of them. The sample includes tens of thousands of clones, roughly 75% of them seen just once. Sequenced here: peripheral blood, sampled 28 days after the second AZD1222 dose. These receptors were collected from an adult who received the AZD1222 COVID-19 vaccine.

The CDR3 sequence is CASSPGGLDTEAFF. The CDR3 DNA is TGTGCCAGTAGCCCAGGGGGCTTGGACACTGAAGCTTTCTTT. V and J are TRBV19 and TRBJ1-1, with 8 bases matching TRBD1. Trimming cost V 6 bases and J 3 bases; bases outside gene matches: 6. This CDR3 spans 14 amino acids. Germline lookup yields CDR1 LNHDA and CDR2 SQIVND (reference sequence).

The rearrangement links TRBV19 to TRBJ2-2; D is unresolved. This CDR3 has 13 residues. The V end lost 6 bases, the J end lost 4 bases, and 9 bases lay between the germline ends. Germline V CDR1 and CDR2: LNHDA, SQIVND (reference sequence). The CDR3 DNA sequence: TGTGCCAGTAGAGTGGTGGGCACCGGGGAGCTGTTTTTT. It translates to CASRVVGTGELFF.

The chain is built from TRBV6-2 or TRBV6-3 and TRBJ2-5; TRBD2 agrees at 10 bases. CDR1 and CDR2 (germline): MNHEY, SVGEGT. The CDR3 totals 16 residues. The ends lost 4 bases at V and 1 base at J; junction bases unmatched: 6. The CDR3 DNA sequence: TGTGCCAGCAGTTTCCTAGCGGGGGACATCCAAGAGACCCAGTACTTC. Encoded protein: CASSFLAGDIQETQYF.

V is TRBV7-9 and J is TRBJ1-2; 8 nucleotides match TRBD1. This CDR3 region has 14 residues. The germline gives CDR1 SEHNR, CDR2 FQNEAQ (reference sequence). The J segment lost 8 bases and the V segment lost 0 bases, leaving 5 bases of the junction unmatched. Here the CDR3 reads CASSLAAGGIGYTF. The CDR3 nucleotides are TGTGCCAGCAGCTTAGCGGCAGGGGGCATCGGCTACACCTTC.

This clone was observed a few times. The V and J genes are TRBV6-2 or TRBV6-3 and TRBJ2-7, with unresolved D. Trimming removed 1 base from V and 3 bases from J, with 7 bases in between. CDR3 size: 13 residues. The germline gives CDR1 MNHEY, CDR2 SVGEGT. The CDR3 reads CASSYLGNYEQYF. The CDR3 DNA sequence: TGTGCCAGCAGTTACTTGGGAAACTACGAGCAGTACTTC.

V usage is TRBV6-1 and J usage is TRBJ1-6; no reliable D call. Trimming cost V 2 bases and J 11 bases, with 10 bases left between them. The CDR3 runs 13 residues. Germline CDR1 and CDR2: MNHNS and SASEGT. The CDR3 nucleotides are TGTGCCAGCAGTGAATGGGAGTATCCACCCCTCCACTTT. Translation gives CASSEWEYPPLHF.

V is TRBV11-2 and J is TRBJ1-1; 8 nucleotides line up with TRBD1. This CDR3 is built from 20 residues. CDR1 SGHAT and CDR2 FQNNGV come from the germline V gene. Germline trimming cut 0 bases from V and 3 bases from J; bases unmatched to any gene: 18. DNA of the CDR3: TGTGCCAGCAGCTTAGAAGAATGGGGGGTAGGGGGGACAGGAGACACTGAAGCTTTCTTT. It translates to CASSLEEWGVGGTGDTEAFF.

The chain has TRBV19 and TRBJ1-3; D is ambiguous. The V gene lost 3 bases and the J gene lost 3 bases, with 21 bases spanning the gap. Germline V gives CDR1 LNHDA, CDR2 SQIVND (reference sequence). The CDR3 sequence is 18 residues long. CDR3 residues: CASSMGSIFAPGGNTIYF. Here the CDR3 DNA reads TGTGCCAGTAGTATGGGTTCCATTTTCGCCCCGGGTGGAAACACCATATATTTT.

The chain combines TRBV11-2 with TRBJ2-7, with D possibly TRBD2 on 5 matching bases. Germline V gives CDR1 SGHAT, CDR2 FQNNGV. This CDR3 has 12 residues. Trimming took off 2 bases at V and 7 bases at J, with 9 bases between the two ends. The CDR3: CASSLTRAEQYF. The CDR3, as DNA: TGTGCCAGCAGCTTAACTAGGGCAGAGCAGTACTTC.

The chain combines TRBV5-1 with TRBJ1-4, with 8 bases that match TRBD1. Per germline, CDR1 SGHRS and CDR2 YFSETQ. With V trimmed by 4 bases and J by 8 bases, 10 bases remained unmatched. The CDR3 has 15 residues. The CDR3 sequence: CASSTRAGGAEKLFF. CDR3 nucleotide sequence: TGCGCCAGCAGCACCCGGGCAGGGGGCGCCGAAAAACTGTTTTTT.

This rearrangement joins TRBV5-5 to TRBJ1-1; possibly TRBD1 for D (5 bases). Trimming shortened V by 4 bases and J by 0 bases, and 13 bases separated the two germline ends. CDR3 size: 15 residues. Germline V lookup: CDR1 SGHKS, CDR2 YYEKEE (reference sequence). The CDR3 nucleotides are TGTGCCAGCAGCCCCCGACAGAGTTTGAACACTGAAGCTTTCTTT. Translated, it gives CASSPRQSLNTEAFF.

DNA for the CDR3: TGTGCCAGCAGTGAAGCGCGCGGACATACTTTCCACGAGCAGTACTTC. Amino acid sequence: CASSEARGHTFHEQYF. The chain uses TRBV2 and TRBJ2-7; TRBD1 might be the D (5 bases). Per the germline V gene, CDR1 is SNHLY and CDR2 is FYNNEI. CDR3 size: 16 residues. V dropped 0 bases and J dropped 5 bases, with 17 bases sitting between them.

The V call is TRBV29-1, the J call TRBJ1-1; possibly TRBD1 for D (5 bases). The CDR3 spans 13 residues. Germline CDR1 and CDR2: SQVTM and ANQGSEA. Deletions cut 0 bases from V and 3 bases from J, with 8 bases between. The CDR3 nucleotides read TGCAGCGTTGAAGAGTTGGGGGACACTGAAGCTTTCTTT. Translation gives CSVEELGDTEAFF.

This clone appeared a single time. The rearrangement joins TRBV5-1 to TRBJ2-2; D is uncertain. Germline-derived CDR1 and CDR2 are SGHRS and YFSETQ. The CDR3 extends over 16 amino acids. Trimming left V 4 bases short and J 0 bases short, with 13 bases between. This CDR3 reads CASSPQTTTNTGELFF. CDR3 coding DNA: TGCGCCAGCAGCCCCCAGACCACTACGAACACCGGGGAGCTGTTTTTT. The full variable domain, its missing parts supplied by reference TRBV5-1 and TRBJ2-2, is KAGVTQTPRYLIKTRGQQVTLSCSPISGHRSVSWYQQTPGQGLQFLFEYFSETQRNKGNFPGRFSGRQFSNSRSEMNVSTLELGDSALYLCASSPQTTTNTGELFFGEGSRLTVL.

The gene calls are TRBV29-1 and TRBJ2-2, with D hard to call. CDR1 is SQVTM, CDR2 ANQGSEA, per germline. The V end was cut by 6 bases, the J end by 0 bases, with 2 bases between. CDR3 length: 11 residues. In nucleotides, the CDR3 is TGCAGCGTATCGAACACCGGGGAGCTGTTTTTT. As protein: CSVSNTGELFF.